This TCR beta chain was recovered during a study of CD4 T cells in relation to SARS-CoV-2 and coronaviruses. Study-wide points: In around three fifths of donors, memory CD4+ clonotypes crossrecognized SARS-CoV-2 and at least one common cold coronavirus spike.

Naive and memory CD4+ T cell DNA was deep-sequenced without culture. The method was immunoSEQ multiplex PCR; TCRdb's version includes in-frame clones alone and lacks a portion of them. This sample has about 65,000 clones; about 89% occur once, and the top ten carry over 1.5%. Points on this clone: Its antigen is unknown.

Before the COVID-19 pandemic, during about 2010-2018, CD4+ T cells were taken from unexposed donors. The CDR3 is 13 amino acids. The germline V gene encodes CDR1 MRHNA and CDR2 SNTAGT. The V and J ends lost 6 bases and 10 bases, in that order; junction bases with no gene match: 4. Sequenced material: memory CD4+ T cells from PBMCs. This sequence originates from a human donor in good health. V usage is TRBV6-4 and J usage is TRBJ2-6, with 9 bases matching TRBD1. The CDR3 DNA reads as TGTGCCAGCAGCACCGGGACAGGGAACGTCCTGACTTTC. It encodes CASSTGTGNVLTF.